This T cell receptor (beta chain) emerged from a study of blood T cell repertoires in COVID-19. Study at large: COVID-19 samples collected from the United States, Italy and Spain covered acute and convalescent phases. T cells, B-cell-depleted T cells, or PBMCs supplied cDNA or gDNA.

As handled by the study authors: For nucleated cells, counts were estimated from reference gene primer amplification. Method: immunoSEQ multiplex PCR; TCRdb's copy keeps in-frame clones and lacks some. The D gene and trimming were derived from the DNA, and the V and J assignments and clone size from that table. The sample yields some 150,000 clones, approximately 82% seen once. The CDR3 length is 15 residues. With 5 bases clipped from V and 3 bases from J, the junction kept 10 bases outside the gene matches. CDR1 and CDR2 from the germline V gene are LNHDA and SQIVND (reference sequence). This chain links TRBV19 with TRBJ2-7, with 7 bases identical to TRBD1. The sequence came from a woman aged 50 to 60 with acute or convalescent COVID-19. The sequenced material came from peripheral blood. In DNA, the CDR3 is TGTGCCAGTAGTCCCCGACAGGGTCTCTTCTACGAGCAGTACTTC. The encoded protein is CASSPRQGLFYEQYF.